What follows are 23 T cell receptor beta chains derived from one specimen sequenced in a study of cytomegalovirus exposure and HLA in healthy donors. PCR employed 60 Vbeta and 13 Jbeta primers. The data were produced by immunoSEQ multiplex PCR, yet TCRdb's version contains in-frame clones alone and is incomplete. The sample includes 180,000 or so clones, around 80% seen only once; the top ten take 4.5%. The sequencing sample was made of PBMCs. The receptors here all came from a woman aged 45-60 years in good health and CMV-seropositive.

J is TRBJ2-5 and V is TRBV7-9, with 7 nucleotides matching TRBD1. The CDR3 sequence is 14 residues long. Germline assignment: CDR1 SEHNR and CDR2 FQNEAQ (reference sequence). V lost 5 bases and J lost 1; bases outside the gene matches: 4. The CDR3, as DNA: TGTGCCAGCAGCCCAGGGACAGTCCAAGAGACCCAGTACTTC. Its translation: CASSPGTVQETQYF.

The rearrangement links TRBV5-4 to TRBJ2-2, with 9 positions matching TRBD1. The CDR3 is 15 residues long. The germline V gene encodes CDR1 SGHNT and CDR2 YYREEE (reference sequence). V was clipped by 1 base and J by 4 bases; unmatched bases: 2. The CDR3 DNA follows: TGTGCCAGCAGCTTGACGACAGGGGGCACCGGGGAGCTGTTTTTT. Protein sequence: CASSLTTGGTGELFF.

The chain couples TRBV4-3 to TRBJ1-2; D is undetermined. There are 15 residues in the CDR3. Trimming pared 0 bases from V and 4 bases from J, leaving 12 bases between. Germline assignment: CDR1 LGHNA and CDR2 YSLEER. The CDR3: CASSQDLVEPYGYTF. For the CDR3, the DNA is TGCGCCAGCAGCCAAGATCTTGTAGAGCCCTATGGCTACACCTTC.

The chain has TRBV30 and TRBJ2-1, with TRBD1 matching over 8 bases. The germline gives CDR1 GTSNPN, CDR2 SVGIG (reference sequence). The J segment lost 6 bases and the V segment lost 2 bases, leaving 6 bases of the junction unmatched. The CDR3 spans 14 residues. As DNA, the CDR3 is TGTGCCTGGAGTCCAGGGGGCTTCACCAATGAGCAGTTCTTC. Translated, it gives CAWSPGGFTNEQFF.

As regards this clone: A read error may produce the germline difference seen at one junction end. The V call is TRBV7-9, the J call TRBJ2-7; maybe TRBD2 (6 bases). Germline V gives CDR1 SEHNR, CDR2 FQNEAQ (reference sequence). The CDR3 runs to 16 residues. The CDR3 reads CSSSPRGDEGGYEQYF. CDR3 DNA: TGTTCCAGCAGCCCCCGAGGCGATGAAGGAGGGTACGAGCAGTACTTC.

This clone was found a few times. The V call is TRBV19, the J call TRBJ1-4; no firm D call. This CDR3 has 11 residues. The germline V gene encodes CDR1 LNHDA and CDR2 SQIVND (reference sequence). V lost 3 bases to trimming and J lost 11 bases, with 7 bases between them. This CDR3 is CASSIAGKLFF. CDR3 nucleotide sequence: TGTGCCAGTAGTATCGCGGGGAAACTGTTTTTT.

This clone was picked up a small number of times. The gene calls are TRBV6-6 and TRBJ2-1; possibly TRBD1 for D (6 bases). CDR1 is MNHNY, CDR2 SVGAGI, per germline (reference sequence). V lost 6 bases to trimming and J lost 10 bases, with 10 bases between them. The length of the CDR3 is 11 residues. The CDR3 reads CASSLDREQFF. The CDR3 DNA reads TGTGCCAGCAGCCTGGACAGAGAGCAGTTCTTC.

The rearrangement joins TRBV28 to TRBJ2-7; perhaps TRBD2 as D (7 bases). The germline V gene encodes CDR1 MDHEN and CDR2 SYDVKM. The CDR3 is 14 amino acids. V was cut by 8 bases and J by 8 bases, with 22 bases left in between. The chain's CDR3 is CASQFRGEGSKQYF. The CDR3 DNA is TGTGCCAGCCAGTTTAGGGGGGAGGGCTCCAAGCAGTACTTC.

V gene TRBV30 combines with J gene TRBJ1-2, with 12 positions matching TRBD1. J gave up 7 bases and V 3 bases, and 3 bases lay outside the gene matches. The CDR3 sequence is 13 residues long. CDR1 and CDR2 from the germline V gene are GTSNPN and SVGIG (reference sequence). The CDR3 region has the DNA TGTGCCTGGAGGGGGACAGGGGGCGGTGGCTACACCTTC. Amino acid sequence: CAWRGTGGGGYTF.

The CDR3 DNA sequence: TGCGCCAGCAGCCCAGGGACTAGCGGGAGATTCGGAGATACGCAGTATTTT. It encodes CASSPGTSGRFGDTQYF. The V call is TRBV5-1, the J call TRBJ2-3, with 14 positions matching TRBD2. This CDR3 has 17 amino acids. The ends lost 4 bases at V and 5 bases at J; junction bases unmatched: 9. In germline, CDR1 is SGHRS, CDR2 YFSETQ.

A single count supports this clone. The rearrangement joins TRBV5-4 to TRBJ2-3; D unresolved. V was shortened by 0 bases and J by 2 bases, with 7 bases between the two germline ends. CDR1 is SGHNT, CDR2 YYREEE, per germline (reference sequence). The CDR3 runs 14 residues. CDR3 region: CASSLVAFTDTQYF. In DNA, the CDR3 is TGTGCCAGCAGCTTGGTGGCATTCACAGATACGCAGTATTTT.

The J gene is TRBJ2-1, the V gene TRBV5-6; the D gene is possibly TRBD1 (6 bases). Germline lookup yields CDR1 SGHDT and CDR2 YYEEEE. The V end lost 2 bases, the J end lost 4 bases, and 16 bases lay between the germline ends. The CDR3 has 16 residues. Here the CDR3 reads CASSFTGSPSYNEQFF. In DNA form, the CDR3 reads TGTGCCAGCAGCTTTACAGGGTCACCCTCTTACAATGAGCAGTTCTTC.

This clone was counted a single time. V usage is TRBV4-3 and J usage is TRBJ2-5, with 9 bases that match TRBD1. CDR1 LGHNA and CDR2 YSLEER come from the germline V gene. This CDR3 is built from 15 residues. V lost 4 bases, J lost 4 bases, and 7 bases stayed unmatched. The CDR3 protein is CASSPTGGGGETQYF. CDR3 sequence (DNA): TGCGCCAGCAGCCCAACAGGGGGCGGAGGAGAGACCCAGTACTTC.

The J gene is TRBJ1-1, the V gene TRBV27; no definite D call. CDR3 length: 14 amino acids. The V end was cut by 7 bases, the J end by 0 bases, with 12 bases between. Germline assignment: CDR1 MNHEY and CDR2 SMNVEV (reference sequence). The DNA for the CDR3 is TGTGCCAGCACCCGTGCGGGGATGAACACTGAAGCTTTCTTT. It is translated as CASTRAGMNTEAFF.

This clone was recorded once. The V gene is TRBV5-1, the J gene TRBJ2-3; D is undetermined. The CDR3 totals 15 residues. The germline V gene has CDR1 SGHRS and CDR2 YFSETQ. The ends were cut back, 0 bases at V and 0 bases at J, with 8 bases in the middle. CDR3 sequence reads: CASSLESTSTDTQYF. CDR3 bases: TGCGCCAGCAGCTTGGAGTCGACTAGCACAGATACGCAGTATTTT. The full variable domain, in which reference TRBV5-1 and TRBJ2-3 provide the parts outside the CDR3, is KAGVTQTPRYLIKTRGQQVTLSCSPISGHRSVSWYQQTPGQGLQFLFEYFSETQRNKGNFPGRFSGRQFSNSRSEMNVSTLELGDSALYLCASSLESTSTDTQYFGPGTRLTVL.

V usage is TRBV4-1 and J usage is TRBJ2-1, with TRBD1 as a possible D gene (6 bases). V dropped 1 base and J dropped 3 bases, with 13 bases sitting between them. CDR1 is MGHRA, CDR2 YSYEKL, per germline. CDR3 length: 16 residues. In DNA form, the CDR3 reads TGCGCCAGCAGCCAAGTAATTAGGACAGTCTACAATGAGCAGTTCTTC. As protein: CASSQVIRTVYNEQFF.

As to this clone: Because it lacks the conserved phenylalanine or tryptophan at the end, this CDR3 is likely a read error. The DNA is left out, because the CDR3 cannot be placed on it with certainty; the CDR3 is given as TCRdb lists it. The chain uses TRBV30 and TRBJ1-1; the table's D call TRBD1 went unverified against the DNA. Including both end residues, the CDR3 is 11 amino acids long. The V gene's germline CDR1 is GTSNPN and CDR2 SVGIG (reference sequence). The CDR3 region is CAWSVMSGQFS.

The chain employs TRBV7-2 and TRBJ2-5; D may be TRBD1 (5 bases). The germline V gene has CDR1 SGHTA and CDR2 FQGNSA. Trimming took 5 bases from V and 5 from J, leaving 18 bases between them. This CDR3 is built from 15 residues. CDR3 in DNA: TGTGCCAGCAGCCGACGAACAGGTTTAGGCGAGACCCAGTACTTC. Its translation is CASSRRTGLGETQYF.

This chain links TRBV2 with TRBJ2-5, with TRBD1 as a possible D gene (6 bases). The end of the DNA aligns better with TRBJ2-7, so the J call may be wrong. The CDR3 runs to 12 residues. Germline V lookup: CDR1 SNHLY, CDR2 FYNNEI. As DNA, the CDR3 is TGTGCCTCCACAGGCAGGGGCTACGAGCAGTACTTC. Translation gives CASTGRGYEQYF.

The V and J genes are TRBV19 and TRBJ1-1; D not certain. Germline assignment: CDR1 LNHDA and CDR2 SQIVND (reference sequence). This CDR3 comprises 13 residues. Trimming took 6 bases from V and 6 from J, leaving 14 bases between them. CDR3 loop: CASREGPDPEAFF. For the CDR3, the DNA is TGTGCCAGTAGGGAGGGCCCCGACCCTGAAGCTTTCTTT.

This chain links TRBV14 with TRBJ2-3, with TRBD2 matching over 14 bases. This CDR3 has 16 residues. The V gene's germline CDR1 is SGHDN and CDR2 FVKESK. V was clipped by 4 bases and J by 6 bases; unmatched bases: 6. CDR3 protein: CASSRPGLAGVDTQYF. CDR3 nucleotide sequence: TGTGCCAGCAGCCGACCGGGACTAGCGGGAGTGGATACGCAGTATTTT. Full variable domain (missing parts from reference TRBV14 and TRBJ2-3): EAGVTQFPSHSVIEKGQTVTLRCDPISGHDNLYWYRRVMGKEIKFLLHFVKESKQDESGMPNNRFLAERTGGTYSTLKVQPAELEDSGVYFCASSRPGLAGVDTQYFGPGTRLTVL.

The J gene is TRBJ2-3, the V gene TRBV7-2; D may be TRBD2 (7 bases). The CDR3 consists of 17 residues. The V end was cut by 5 bases, the J end by 6 bases, with 24 bases between. CDR1 and CDR2 from the germline V gene are SGHTA and FQGNSA. CDR3 coding DNA: TGTGCCAGCAGCCCCCGGGTAGGGGGGGGGTTTCCGGATACGCAGTATTTT. Translating it yields CASSPRVGGGFPDTQYF.

V gene TRBV6-6 combines with J gene TRBJ1-3; 8 nucleotides agree with TRBD1. CDR3 length: 15 amino acids. With 5 bases clipped from V and 5 bases from J, the junction kept 8 bases outside the gene matches. Germline-derived CDR1 and CDR2 are MNHNY and SVGAGI (reference sequence). CDR3 in DNA: TGTGCCAGCAGTCGGACAGGGCAAGGCCGAAACACCATATATTTT. Translation: CASSRTGQGRNTIYF.